Below are 29 T cell receptor beta chains sequenced from a single sample in a study of ipilimumab plus nivolumab after autologous stem cell transplantation. The data were produced by immunoSEQ multiplex PCR, yet TCRdb's version contains in-frame clones alone and is incomplete. The sample has 43,000 or so clones, approximately 91% seen once. This material consisted of PBMCs, taken in a trial of ipilimumab plus nivolumab as post-transplant consolidation. These receptors all come from a male donor with multiple myeloma.

The chain links TRBV18 to TRBJ2-1; D ambiguous. Germline assignment: CDR1 KGHSH and CDR2 LQKENI. With 0 bases removed from V and 3 bases from J, the gap between germline ends came to 12 bases. The CDR3 is 16 residues long. This CDR3 reads CASSPPLVGHYNEQFF. CDR3 DNA: TGTGCCAGCTCACCACCACTCGTCGGCCACTACAATGAGCAGTTCTTC.

This CDR3 is CASSPGTGDNGYTF. CDR3 nucleotides: TGTGCCAGCTCACCCGGGACAGGTGATAATGGCTACACCTTC. The gene calls are TRBV18 and TRBJ1-2; TRBD1 agrees at 8 bases. CDR3 length: 14 amino acids. CDR1 KGHSH and CDR2 LQKENI come from the germline V gene. The V segment lost 3 bases and the J segment 6 bases; nucleotides outside the gene matches: 6. The variable domain in full, with the rest retrieved from reference TRBV18 and TRBJ1-2, is NAGVMQNPRHLVRRRGQEARLRCSPMKGHSHVYWYRQLPEEGLKFMVYLQKENIIDESGMPKERFSAEFPKEGPSILRIQQVVRGDSAAYFCASSPGTGDNGYTFGSGTRLTVV.

This clone occurred once. V gene TRBV4-2 combines with J gene TRBJ1-5, with a tentative D call TRBD1 (5 bases). The CDR3 runs 17 residues. Germline CDR1 LGHNA, CDR2 YNFKEQ. The V end was cut by 0 bases, the J end by 2 bases, with 14 bases between. For the CDR3, the DNA is TGTGCCAGCAGCCAAGAACCCAAGTGGGGCGGCAATCAGCCCCAGCATTTT. This gives the protein CASSQEPKWGGNQPQHF.

The chain carries TRBV5-1 and TRBJ1-6; D uncertain. The CDR3 loop spans 17 amino acids. Germline lookup yields CDR1 SGHRS and CDR2 YFSETQ. V lost 4 bases to trimming and J lost 7 bases, with 21 bases between them. The CDR3 is CASSPKSGYQENSPLHF. The CDR3 DNA reads as TGCGCCAGCAGCCCAAAGTCGGGGTATCAAGAGAATTCACCCCTCCACTTT.

This chain uses TRBV27 with TRBJ1-2; no firm D call. Trimming removed 5 bases from V and 2 bases from J, with 9 bases in between. Germline V lookup: CDR1 MNHEY, CDR2 SMNVEV (reference sequence). There are 13 residues in the CDR3. CDR3 DNA sequence: TGTGCCAGCAGTGGTCTAACCAACTATGGCTACACCTTC. Translated: CASSGLTNYGYTF.

This chain connects TRBV28 to TRBJ1-2; D perhaps matches TRBD1 (5 bases). CDR1 and CDR2 (germline): MDHEN, SYDVKM. The CDR3 is made up of 15 amino acids. V lost 1 base and J lost 4, with 13 bases in between. The CDR3 sequence is CASSLSEGRVYGYTF. The DNA for the CDR3 is TGTGCCAGCAGTTTATCAGAGGGGCGGGTCTATGGCTACACCTTC.

The chain employs TRBV18 and TRBJ1-5, with 7 bases that match TRBD1. The germline gives CDR1 KGHSH, CDR2 LQKENI. The CDR3 length is 13 residues. The J segment lost 4 bases and the V segment lost 3 bases, leaving 0 bases of the junction unmatched. The CDR3 is CASSPRGNQPQHF. CDR3 sequence (DNA): TGTGCCAGCTCACCCAGGGGGAATCAGCCCCAGCATTTT.

V usage is TRBV6-1 and J usage is TRBJ1-1; the D gene is possibly TRBD1 (5 bases). Germline V lookup: CDR1 MNHNS, CDR2 SASEGT. The CDR3 covers 14 residues. V was clipped by 5 bases and J by 1 base, with 11 bases between them. CDR3: CASSLSGWNTEAFF. The CDR3 DNA follows: TGTGCCAGCAGTTTGTCAGGGTGGAACACTGAAGCTTTCTTT.

The V call is TRBV20-1, the J call TRBJ1-1; D possibly corresponds to TRBD1 (6 bases). The CDR3 loop spans 11 amino acids. V was clipped by 6 bases and J by 6 bases, with 11 bases between them. Germline CDR1 reads DFQATT; CDR2 reads SNEGSKA (reference sequence). CDR3 nucleotides: TGCAGTGCAGGACAGAGCGCTGAAGCTTTCTTT. This encodes CSAGQSAEAFF.

The chain uses TRBV2 and TRBJ1-1; possible D gene TRBD1, 5 bases. Germline loops: CDR1 SNHLY, CDR2 FYNNEI. V dropped 5 bases and J dropped 5 bases, with 9 bases sitting between them. CDR3 length: 12 residues. The CDR3 here is CASSTQGTEAFF. The CDR3 DNA reads as TGTGCCAGCAGTACCCAGGGAACTGAAGCTTTCTTT.

The chain joins TRBV27 to TRBJ2-1; a possible D gene is TRBD2 (6 bases). The CDR3 spans 13 residues. V lost 5 bases and J 9 bases, leaving 14 bases between the germline ends. The germline V gene has CDR1 MNHEY and CDR2 SMNVEV (reference sequence). The CDR3 loop reads CASSRGDGAEQFF. CDR3 bases: TGTGCCAGCAGTCGCGGGGATGGGGCTGAGCAGTTCTTC.

In its sample, this clone was seen a few times. The V and J genes are TRBV27 and TRBJ2-2; D perhaps matches TRBD1 (6 bases). Germline values: CDR1 MNHEY, CDR2 SMNVEV (reference sequence). This CDR3 is 17 amino acids long. V lost 1 base to trimming and J lost 8 bases, with 20 bases between them. Here the CDR3 DNA reads TGTGCCAGCAGTTTATATCGACAGGCCTCCGCTTTGGGGGAGCTGTTTTTT. It is translated as CASSLYRQASALGELFF.

The chain uses TRBV9 and TRBJ2-3, with 9 positions matching TRBD2. CDR3 size: 17 residues. V lost 4 bases and J lost 1; bases outside the gene matches: 10. CDR1 is SGDLS, CDR2 YYNGEE, per germline. CDR3 region: CASSPTPGLAGTDTQYF. CDR3 in DNA: TGTGCCAGCAGCCCCACTCCGGGACTAGCTGGCACAGATACGCAGTATTTT.

This clone has more than one count but fewer than ten. This chain uses TRBV25-1 with TRBJ1-1; D might be TRBD1 (6 bases). This CDR3 region has 14 residues. With 4 bases removed from V and 3 bases from J, the gap between germline ends came to 12 bases. CDR1 and CDR2 from the germline V gene are MGHDK and SYGVNS. The CDR3 is CASSGGGLDTEAFF. In nucleotides, the CDR3 is TGTGCCAGCAGTGGAGGGGGACTTGACACTGAAGCTTTCTTT.

The chain links TRBV6-1 to TRBJ1-4; no reliable D call. The CDR3 length is 14 residues. Germline V lookup: CDR1 MNHNS, CDR2 SASEGT. V was pared by 3 bases and J by 6 bases, with 11 bases between. The CDR3 region is CASSDTYRDEKLFF. CDR3 bases: TGTGCCAGCAGTGACACCTATAGGGATGAAAAACTGTTTTTT.

The V gene is TRBV19, the J gene TRBJ2-1; 8 bases fit TRBD1. Germline CDR1 and CDR2: LNHDA and SQIVND (reference sequence). The CDR3 extends over 14 amino acids. V was clipped by 9 bases and J by 7 bases; unmatched bases: 11. The CDR3 spells CASAGGPEQNEQFF. Here the CDR3 DNA reads TGTGCCAGCGCAGGGGGCCCCGAGCAGAATGAGCAGTTCTTC.

The genes are TRBV30 and TRBJ2-3; 8 nucleotides agree with TRBD1. The CDR3 is 15 amino acids. Trimming at V came to 5 bases and at J to 5 bases, leaving 12 bases not matched to a gene. CDR1 GTSNPN and CDR2 SVGIG come from the germline V gene (reference sequence). The CDR3 DNA sequence: TGTGCCTGGGGGCCGGGGCAGGGGGCAATAGATACGCAGTATTTT. Translation: CAWGPGQGAIDTQYF.

This clone was recorded only once. The J gene is TRBJ2-1, the V gene TRBV9; 7 bases are a match to TRBD1. The V gene's germline CDR1 is SGDLS and CDR2 YYNGEE. The length of the CDR3 is 15 residues. V was pared by 0 bases and J by 7 bases, with 7 bases of the junction left unmatched. CDR3 nucleotide sequence: TGTGCCAGCAGCGTAGCTGGGGCAGGGGGAAATGAGCAGTTCTTC. This sequence encodes CASSVAGAGGNEQFF.

This clone was recorded only once. Other DNA sequences in this specimen translate into the identical CDR3. The rearrangement joins TRBV7-9 to TRBJ1-1, with no clear D. Germline values: CDR1 SEHNR, CDR2 FQNEAQ (reference sequence). Between the trimmed V and J ends, which lost 3 bases and 3 bases, there was a span of 2 bases. The CDR3 has 11 residues. Here the CDR3 reads CASSLDTEAFF. Written as DNA, the CDR3 is TGTGCCAGCAGCTTGGACACTGAAGCTTTCTTT.

The chain uses TRBV19 and TRBJ1-2; D call uncertain. The germline gives CDR1 LNHDA, CDR2 SQIVND (reference sequence). The germline V and J ends were trimmed by 5 bases and 9 bases, with 13 bases remaining between them. The CDR3 extends over 12 amino acids. The CDR3: CASSPNKGRYTF. As DNA, the CDR3 is TGTGCCAGTAGTCCCAATAAGGGCCGCTACACCTTC.

The chain is built from TRBV4-1 and TRBJ2-3; 7 bases map to TRBD1. Germline V lookup: CDR1 MGHRA, CDR2 YSYEKL. The junction had 11 bases not matched to a gene; V was cut back by 3 bases and J by 2 bases. The CDR3 totals 17 residues. The CDR3 region has the DNA TGCGCCAGCAGCCACCCCTTCGACAGGGACCTCACAGATACGCAGTATTTT. Translating gives CASSHPFDRDLTDTQYF.

V gene TRBV2 combines with J gene TRBJ1-5, with D maybe TRBD1 (5 bases). The CDR3 totals 13 residues. V lost 7 bases, J lost 7 bases, and 14 bases lay in between. CDR1 and CDR2 from the germline V gene are SNHLY and FYNNEI. CDR3 sequence (DNA): TGTGCCAGCAATAGACTGGCAGGGCAGCCCCAGCATTTT. Its translation is CASNRLAGQPQHF.

The chain has TRBV2 and TRBJ1-2, with TRBD1 as a possible D gene (6 bases). V was trimmed by 11 bases and J by 4 bases, leaving 17 bases between them. The CDR3 has 13 amino acids. Looked up from germline, CDR1 is SNHLY and CDR2 is FYNNEI. This chain's CDR3 is CASGEGRGYGYTF. CDR3 coding DNA: TGTGCCTCAGGGGAGGGTCGCGGCTATGGCTACACCTTC.

The V call is TRBV5-4, the J call TRBJ1-2, with a weak D call TRBD1 (6 bases). Trimming shortened V by 3 bases and J by 4 bases, and 10 bases separated the two germline ends. The CDR3 extends over 13 amino acids. Germline CDR1 and CDR2: SGHNT and YYREEE (reference sequence). The CDR3 protein is CASSYTGSYGYTF. The CDR3 DNA follows: TGTGCCAGCAGCTATACAGGGAGCTATGGCTACACCTTC.

The V call is TRBV7-2, the J call TRBJ2-1, with D perhaps given as TRBD1 or TRBD2 (5 bases each). Germline V gives CDR1 SGHTA, CDR2 FQGNSA. V was trimmed by 3 bases and J by 7 bases, leaving 19 bases between them. CDR3 length: 16 residues. The CDR3 is CASSFSGARGWNEQFF. CDR3 coding DNA: TGTGCCAGCAGCTTTTCCGGGGCTAGGGGATGGAATGAGCAGTTCTTC.

The chain links TRBV10-1 to TRBJ2-7; D is unresolved. Germline V lookup: CDR1 WNHNN, CDR2 SYGVQD (reference sequence). This CDR3 comprises 15 residues. Between the trimmed V and J ends, which lost 3 bases and 0 bases, there was a span of 12 bases. DNA for the CDR3: TGCGCCAGCAGTGATGGCGGAGCAATCTCCTACGAGCAGTACTTC. Translated, it gives CASSDGGAISYEQYF.

The V and J genes are TRBV7-9 and TRBJ2-1, with TRBD1 matching over 8 bases. After removal of 5 bases from V and 7 bases from J, the junction contained 10 bases not matched to a gene. The CDR3 consists of 15 residues. Germline V lookup: CDR1 SEHNR, CDR2 FQNEAQ (reference sequence). The CDR3 sequence: CASSRGQGAGNEQFF. CDR3 bases: TGTGCCAGCAGCAGAGGGCAGGGGGCAGGGAATGAGCAGTTCTTC.

This sequence joins TRBV15 and TRBJ2-7; 7 positions agree with TRBD1. The germline V gene has CDR1 LNHNV and CDR2 YYDKDF (reference sequence). J lost 0 bases, V lost 9 bases, and 8 bases had no gene match. The CDR3 spans 14 residues. The CDR3 reads CATSDRRSSYEQYF. The DNA of the CDR3 is TGTGCCACTTCGGACAGGAGGAGCTCCTACGAGCAGTACTTC. Looking up the rest from reference TRBV15 and TRBJ2-7 gives the full variable domain: DAMVIQNPRYQVTQFGKPVTLSCSQTLNHNVMYWYQQKSSQAPKLLFHYYDKDFNNEADTPDNFQSRRPNTSFCFLDIRSPGLGDTAMYLCATSDRRSSYEQYFGPGTRLTVT.

The genes are TRBV30 and TRBJ1-1, with a tentative D call TRBD1 (6 bases). The germline gives CDR1 GTSNPN, CDR2 SVGIG (reference sequence). The CDR3 runs 14 residues. V lost 3 bases, J lost 5 bases, and 16 bases lay in between. CDR3 sequence: CAWRPRLQGTEAFF. The DNA of the CDR3 is TGTGCCTGGAGACCAAGACTTCAGGGGACTGAAGCTTTCTTT.